This TCR beta chain was identified during a study of cytomegalovirus exposure and HLA in healthy donors. General observations from the study: With further analysis later on, most CMV-associated TCR beta chains appeared HLA-restricted. Presence/absence analyses supposed approximately even sequencing depth among donors. Being indistinguishable, some V segments were excluded, TRBV6-2 and TRBV6-3 among them.

In the PCR, 60 Vbeta and 13 Jbeta primers were used. Some clones are missing from TCRdb's copy, which holds only in-frame ones; the method was immunoSEQ multiplex PCR. In the table there are some 80,000 clones, around 73% of which are singletons. The ends lost 6 bases at V and 8 bases at J; junction bases unmatched: 8. This CDR3 spans 13 amino acids. CDR1 and CDR2 (germline): MRHNA, SNTAGT. With respect to this clone: Antigen unknown.

The source of this sequence is a man over 45 in good health and CMV-seronegative. The chain couples TRBV6-4 to TRBJ1-2; 8 nucleotides agree with TRBD1. Sequences were obtained from PBMCs. Here the CDR3 DNA reads TGTGCCAGCAGACCGACAGGGGATTACGGCTACACCTTC. This encodes CASRPTGDYGYTF.